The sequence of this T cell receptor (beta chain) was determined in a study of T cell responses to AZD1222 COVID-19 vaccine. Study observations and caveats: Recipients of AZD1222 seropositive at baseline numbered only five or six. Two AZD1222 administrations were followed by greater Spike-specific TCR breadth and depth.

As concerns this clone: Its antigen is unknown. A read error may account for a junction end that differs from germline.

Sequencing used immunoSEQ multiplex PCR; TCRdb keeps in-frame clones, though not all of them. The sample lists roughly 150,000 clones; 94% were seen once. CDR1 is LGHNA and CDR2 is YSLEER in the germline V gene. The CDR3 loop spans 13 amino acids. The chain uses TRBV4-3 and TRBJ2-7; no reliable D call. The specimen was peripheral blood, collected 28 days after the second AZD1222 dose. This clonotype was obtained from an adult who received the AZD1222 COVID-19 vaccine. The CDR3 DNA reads TGCGCCAGCAGCCCACGACTCTCCCACGAGCAGTACTTC. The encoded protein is CASSPRLSHEQYF.